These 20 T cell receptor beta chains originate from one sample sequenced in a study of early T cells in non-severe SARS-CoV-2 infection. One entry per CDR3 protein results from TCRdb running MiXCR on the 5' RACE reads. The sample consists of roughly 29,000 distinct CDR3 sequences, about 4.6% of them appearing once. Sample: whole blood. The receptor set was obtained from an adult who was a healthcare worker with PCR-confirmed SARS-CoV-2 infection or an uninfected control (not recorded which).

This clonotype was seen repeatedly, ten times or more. This CDR3 reads CASSEGLAGVLGKTQYF. Written as DNA, the CDR3 is TGCGCCAGCAGCGAGGGACTAGCGGGAGTTCTCGGAAAAACGCAGTATTTT. V gene TRBV5-1 combines with J gene TRBJ2-3; 14 bases line up with TRBD2. Germline CDR1 and CDR2: SGHRS and YFSETQ. V gave up 4 bases and J gave up 9 bases; unmatched junction bases: 13. This CDR3 is 17 amino acids long.

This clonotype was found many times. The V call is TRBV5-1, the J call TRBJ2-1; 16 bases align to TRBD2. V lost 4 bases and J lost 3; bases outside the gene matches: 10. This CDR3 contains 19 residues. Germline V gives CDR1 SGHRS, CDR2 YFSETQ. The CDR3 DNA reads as TGCGCCAGCAGCCGCCCGGGACTAGCGGGAGGGACTCACTACAATGAGCAGTTCTTC. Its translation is CASSRPGLAGGTHYNEQFF.

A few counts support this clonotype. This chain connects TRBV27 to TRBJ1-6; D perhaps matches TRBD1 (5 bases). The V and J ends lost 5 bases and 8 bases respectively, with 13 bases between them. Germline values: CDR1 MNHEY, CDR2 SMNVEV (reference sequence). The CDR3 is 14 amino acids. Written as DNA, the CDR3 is TGTGCCAGCAGTGGGGGATACACCGATTCACCCCTCCACTTT. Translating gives CASSGGYTDSPLHF.

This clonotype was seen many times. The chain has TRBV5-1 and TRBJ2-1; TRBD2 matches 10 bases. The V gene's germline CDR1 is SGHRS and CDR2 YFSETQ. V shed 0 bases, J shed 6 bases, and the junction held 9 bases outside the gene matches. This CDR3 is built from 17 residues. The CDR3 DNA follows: TGCGCCAGCAGCTTGGCCTTAGCGGGAGGCGGTGGCAATGAGCAGTTCTTC. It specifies CASSLALAGGGGNEQFF.

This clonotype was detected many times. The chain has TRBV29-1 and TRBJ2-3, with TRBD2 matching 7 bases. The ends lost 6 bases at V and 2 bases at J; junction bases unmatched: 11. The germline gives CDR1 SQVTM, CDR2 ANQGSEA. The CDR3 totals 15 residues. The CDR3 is CSVAKTSDPTDTQYF. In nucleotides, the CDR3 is TGCAGCGTCGCTAAAACTAGCGACCCCACAGATACGCAGTATTTT.

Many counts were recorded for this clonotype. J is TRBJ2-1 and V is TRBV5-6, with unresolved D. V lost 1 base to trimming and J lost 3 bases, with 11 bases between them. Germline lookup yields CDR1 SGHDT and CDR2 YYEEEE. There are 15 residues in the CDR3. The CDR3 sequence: CASSLSTWVYNEQFF. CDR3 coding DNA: TGTGCCAGCAGCTTGAGCACTTGGGTCTACAATGAGCAGTTCTTC.

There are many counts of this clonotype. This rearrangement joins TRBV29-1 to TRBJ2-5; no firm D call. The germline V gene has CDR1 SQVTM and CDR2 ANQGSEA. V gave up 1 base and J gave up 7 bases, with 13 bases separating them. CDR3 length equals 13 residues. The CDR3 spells CSVEVPDRATQYF. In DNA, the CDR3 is TGCAGCGTTGAAGTACCCGACCGGGCGACCCAGTACTTC.

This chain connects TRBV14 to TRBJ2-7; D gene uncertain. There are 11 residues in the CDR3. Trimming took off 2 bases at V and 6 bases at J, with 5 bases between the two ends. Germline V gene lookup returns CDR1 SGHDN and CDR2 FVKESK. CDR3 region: CASSQIREQYF. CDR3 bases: TGTGCCAGCAGCCAAATTCGCGAGCAGTACTTC.

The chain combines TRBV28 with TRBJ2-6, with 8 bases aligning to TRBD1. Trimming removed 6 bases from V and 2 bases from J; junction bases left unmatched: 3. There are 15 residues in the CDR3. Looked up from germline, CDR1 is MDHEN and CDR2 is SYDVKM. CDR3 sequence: CASRRTGPGANVLTF. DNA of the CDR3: TGTGCCAGCAGACGGACAGGGCCTGGGGCCAACGTCCTGACTTTC.

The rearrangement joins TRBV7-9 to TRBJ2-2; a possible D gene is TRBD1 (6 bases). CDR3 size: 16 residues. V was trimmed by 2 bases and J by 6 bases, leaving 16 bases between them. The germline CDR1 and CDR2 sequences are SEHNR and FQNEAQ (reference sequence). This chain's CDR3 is CASSLPGQLTAGELFF. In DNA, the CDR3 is TGTGCCAGCAGCTTACCCGGACAGTTAACCGCCGGGGAGCTGTTTTTT.

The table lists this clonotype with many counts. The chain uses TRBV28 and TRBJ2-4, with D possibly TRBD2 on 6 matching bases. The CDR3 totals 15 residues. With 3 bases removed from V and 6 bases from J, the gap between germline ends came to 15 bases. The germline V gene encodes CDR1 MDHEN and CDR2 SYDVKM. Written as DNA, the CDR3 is TGTGCCAGCAGTTTGAGGCTTATGGGAGGAAACATTCAGTACTTC. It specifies CASSLRLMGGNIQYF.

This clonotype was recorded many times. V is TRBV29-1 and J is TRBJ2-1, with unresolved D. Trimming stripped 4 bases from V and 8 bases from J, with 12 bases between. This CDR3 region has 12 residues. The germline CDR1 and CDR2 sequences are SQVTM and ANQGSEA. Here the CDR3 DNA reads TGCAGCGTTGTAGTTTGGGCAGATGAGCAGTTCTTC. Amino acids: CSVVVWADEQFF.

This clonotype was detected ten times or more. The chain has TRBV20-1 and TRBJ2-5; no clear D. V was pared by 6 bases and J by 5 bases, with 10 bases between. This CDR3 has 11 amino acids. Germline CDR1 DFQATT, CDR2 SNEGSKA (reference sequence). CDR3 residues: CSALRMETQYF. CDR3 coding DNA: TGCAGTGCCCTTCGAATGGAGACCCAGTACTTC.

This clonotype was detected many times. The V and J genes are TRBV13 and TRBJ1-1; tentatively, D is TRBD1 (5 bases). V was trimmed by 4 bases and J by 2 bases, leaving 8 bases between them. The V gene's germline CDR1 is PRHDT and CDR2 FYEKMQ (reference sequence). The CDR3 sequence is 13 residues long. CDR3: CASSSRGNTEAFF. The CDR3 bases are TGTGCCAGCAGCTCAAGGGGTAACACTGAAGCTTTCTTT.

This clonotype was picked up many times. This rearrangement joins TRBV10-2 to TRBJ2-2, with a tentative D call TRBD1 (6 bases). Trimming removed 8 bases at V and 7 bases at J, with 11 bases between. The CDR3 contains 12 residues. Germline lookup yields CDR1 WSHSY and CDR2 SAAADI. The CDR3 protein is CASGTLGGELFF. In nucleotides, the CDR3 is TGCGCCAGCGGGACACTGGGCGGGGAGCTGTTTTTT.

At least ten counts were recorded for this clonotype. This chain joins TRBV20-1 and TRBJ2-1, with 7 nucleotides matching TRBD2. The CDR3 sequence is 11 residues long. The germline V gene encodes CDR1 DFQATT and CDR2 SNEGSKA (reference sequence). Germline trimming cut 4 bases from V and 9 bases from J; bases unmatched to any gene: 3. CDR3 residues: CSATSSGEQFF. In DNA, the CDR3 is TGCAGTGCTACCTCTAGCGGTGAGCAGTTCTTC.

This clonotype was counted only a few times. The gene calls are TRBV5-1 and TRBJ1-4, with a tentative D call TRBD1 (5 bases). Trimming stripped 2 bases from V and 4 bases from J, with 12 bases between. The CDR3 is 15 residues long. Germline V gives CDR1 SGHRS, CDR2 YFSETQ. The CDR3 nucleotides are TGCGCCAGCAGCTTCACGGGGAGGGGTAATGAAAAACTGTTTTTT. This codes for CASSFTGRGNEKLFF.

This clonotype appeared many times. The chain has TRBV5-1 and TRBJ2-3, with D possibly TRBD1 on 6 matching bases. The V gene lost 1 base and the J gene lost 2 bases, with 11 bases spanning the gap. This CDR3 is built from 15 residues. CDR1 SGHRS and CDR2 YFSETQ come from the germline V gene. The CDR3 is CASSLTGSTTDTQYF. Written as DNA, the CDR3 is TGCGCCAGCAGCTTGACAGGGTCGACCACAGATACGCAGTATTTT.

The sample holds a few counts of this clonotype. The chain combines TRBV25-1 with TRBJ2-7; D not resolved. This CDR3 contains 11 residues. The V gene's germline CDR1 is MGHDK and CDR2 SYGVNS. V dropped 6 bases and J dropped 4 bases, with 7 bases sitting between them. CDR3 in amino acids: CASRVKYEQYF. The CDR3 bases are TGTGCCAGCAGGGTAAAATACGAGCAGTACTTC.

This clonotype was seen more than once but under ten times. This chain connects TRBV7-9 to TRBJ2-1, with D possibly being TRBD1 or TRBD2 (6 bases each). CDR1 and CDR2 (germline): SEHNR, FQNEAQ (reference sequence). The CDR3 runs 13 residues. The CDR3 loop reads CAARGGLQFEQFF. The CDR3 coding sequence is TGTGCAGCCAGAGGGGGGCTTCAATTTGAGCAGTTCTTC.